This T cell receptor (beta chain) stems from a study of T cells in Graves' hyperthyroidism and ophthalmopathy. For Graves' hyperthyroidism to be stable, ophthalmopathy could not progress within 18 months. The hyperthyroidism patients had all been newly diagnosed, and their disease duration was under 2 months. Their ages ranged from 18 to 65 years. Exclusions: uncontrolled infection, other autoimmune disease, pregnancy, lactation. This clonotype was observed a handful of times. TCR beta CDR3 region amplification was performed from RNA transcripts. The study used the HTBI primer set for a first-round RT-PCR of the TCR CDR3. TCRdb reprocessed the multiplex PCR reads via MiXCR and lists one record per CDR3 protein. This sample has 560,000 or so distinct CDR3 sequences, with 46% found just once. Trimming took off 11 bases at V and 1 base at J, with 15 bases between the two ends. The V gene's germline CDR1 is SEHNR and CDR2 FQNEAQ (reference sequence). The CDR3 extends over 15 amino acids.

The sample consisted of peripheral blood or thyroid tissue (not recorded which). This TCR came from a woman aged 18 to 35 with Graves' hyperthyroidism. The genes are TRBV7-9 and TRBJ2-6; D is possibly TRBD2 (5 bases). The CDR3: CAWSVSGSGANVLTF. CDR3 in DNA: TGTGCCTGGAGTGTATCGGGGTCTGGGGCCAACGTCCTGACTTTC.